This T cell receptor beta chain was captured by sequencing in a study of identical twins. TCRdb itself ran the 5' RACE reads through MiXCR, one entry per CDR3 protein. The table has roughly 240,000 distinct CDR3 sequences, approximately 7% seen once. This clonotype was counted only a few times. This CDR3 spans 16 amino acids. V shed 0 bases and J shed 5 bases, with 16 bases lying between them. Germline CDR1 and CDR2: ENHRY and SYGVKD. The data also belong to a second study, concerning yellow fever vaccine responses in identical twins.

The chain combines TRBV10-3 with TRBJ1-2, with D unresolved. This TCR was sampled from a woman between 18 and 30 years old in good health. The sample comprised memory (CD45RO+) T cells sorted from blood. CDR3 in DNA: TGTGCCATCAGTGAGTCGCAGACCCACCAGGTATATGGCTACACCTTC. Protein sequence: CAISESQTHQVYGYTF.